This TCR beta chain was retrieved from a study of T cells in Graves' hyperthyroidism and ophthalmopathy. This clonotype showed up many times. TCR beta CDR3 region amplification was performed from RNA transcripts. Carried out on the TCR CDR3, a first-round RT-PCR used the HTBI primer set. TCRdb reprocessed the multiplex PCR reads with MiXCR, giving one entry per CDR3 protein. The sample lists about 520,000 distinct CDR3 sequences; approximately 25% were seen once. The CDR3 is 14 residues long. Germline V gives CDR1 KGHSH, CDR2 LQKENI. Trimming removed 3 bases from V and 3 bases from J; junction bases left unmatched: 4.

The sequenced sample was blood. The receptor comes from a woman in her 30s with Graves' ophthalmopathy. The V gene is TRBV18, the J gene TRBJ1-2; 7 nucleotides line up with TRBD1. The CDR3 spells CASSPLGTDYGYTF. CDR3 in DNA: TGTGCCAGCTCACCGTTGGGGACAGACTATGGCTACACCTTC. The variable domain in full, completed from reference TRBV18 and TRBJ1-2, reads NAGVMQNPRHLVRRRGQEARLRCSPMKGHSHVYWYRQLPEEGLKFMVYLQKENIIDESGMPKERFSAEFPKEGPSILRIQQVVRGDSAAYFCASSPLGTDYGYTFGSGTRLTVV.